The entry below describes one T cell receptor (beta chain). Its binding antigen is unknown. Its ends do not fully match the called genes, so a read error is possible. Preparation of the library involved the immunoSEQ multiplex PCR assay. The multiplex PCR relied on a mix of 60 forward primers for TCR Vbeta segments and 13 reverse primers for TCR Jbeta segments. Amplification of the CDR3 region of rearranged TCR beta genes was performed with a multiplex PCR assay on genomic DNA. On the Illumina HiSeq System, the amplified TCR beta libraries were sequenced as 87-base-pair reads. As for the original processing: Across the 500 to 700 repertoires, a later analysis counted some 80 million unique TCR beta chains, 9 million to 14 million of which were shared by at least two donors. Raw reads were error-corrected and collapsed into unique sequences by a nearest-neighbor algorithm in which closely related sequences were merged to remove PCR and sequencing errors. CDR3 sequences were aligned to IMGT reference sequences to assign V, D and J gene segments. For a sequence to be retained, a match of at least six nucleotides to both a V gene segment and a J gene segment was required. Rearrangements were called productive when the CDR3 lacked stop codons and stayed in frame with V and J; all others were non-productive. CDR3 was defined by IMGT convention, running from the second conserved V-encoded cysteine to the conserved J-encoded phenylalanine. The earlier analysis of 500 to 750 of the donors excluded any sequence lacking an unambiguous match to a single V gene segment. In an earlier analysis of 587 of the donors, V segments were called functional above 56.7% productive rearrangements and were called segregating when the between-donor standard deviation exceeded 5%. To diagnose cytomegalovirus status from the catalog of TCR beta chain sequences, a statistical classification framework was built. In a later analysis, TCR nucleotide sequences were compared against IMGT/GENE-DB human TR gene sequences so that V and J genes could be assigned. The TCRdist pipeline was used in a later analysis to assign CDR3 sequences and most-parsimonious VDJ recombination scenarios. In a later analysis, each TCR beta chain was defined by its CDR3 amino acid sequence together with its V-gene family, and reads lacking a unique V-gene family were excluded. To address suspected cross-contamination and a sequencing artifact, a later analysis removed approximately 600 highly shared, low-generation-probability nucleotide sequences. For each public chain, a later analysis derived a clonal expansion index from normalized ranks of inferred template counts within each repertoire. In a later analysis, generation probabilities were computed using a VDJ recombination model fitted to out-of-frame rearrangements, and the results were checked against IGoR. A later analysis scored TCR-TCR, TCR-HLA and TCR-CMV co-occurrence with hypergeometric tests, applying a repertoire-size bias correction to TCR pairs. In a later analysis, false discovery rates were estimated by permuting HLA or CMV assignments 20 times. In a later analysis, co-occurring TCRs were grouped using DBSCAN, and TCRdist sequence similarity was added for clustering within HLA-allele-positive subsets. Repertoires with fewer than 30,000 or more than 120,000 public chains, plus five repertoires with anomalous nucleotide sharing, were excluded from co-occurrence clustering. Imported from immuneACCESS, the table was reduced by TCRdb to in-frame sequences with V and J called. These copies leave out some clones; in studies compared against another copy, an unresolved V gene accounts for under half, and the cause of the remainder is not known. V and J calls and clone size are given by that table; D and trimming were obtained from the DNA. Across this sample there are 150,000 or so clones, with approximately 72% seen only once. The top ten clones comprise roughly 2.8% of the sample.

These data originate in a study of cytomegalovirus exposure and HLA in healthy donors (dated by TCRdb to about 2017). Concerning the study at large: In an earlier analysis of 550 to 750 of the donors, 276 Gb of sequence data and 100 million or so unique TCR beta sequences from about 190 million T cells were reported. Around 320 gigabases of sequencing data and approximately 93 million unique TCR sequences were included in an early release covering 500 to 750 HLA-typed donors. Of the roughly 400 genotyped donors, approximately 80% fell in the genetic ancestry cluster associated with self-reported Caucasian donors. The study aimed to test whether signatures of past pathogen exposure could be identified by cataloging public T cell receptors. The study profiled the T cell repertoires of more than 500 subjects by immunosequencing and related them to cytomegalovirus serostatus. A separate validation cohort of 90 to 150 different subjects was used in addition to the approximately 640-subject first cohort. The study combined high-throughput TCR immunosequencing, statistical association of individual TCRs with disease status, and machine learning to predict cytomegalovirus infection status. A later analysis re-analyzed previously published TCR beta repertoires from 660 or so donors and added high-resolution HLA genotyping to study TCR occurrence patterns. The later analysis used no new phenotypic data to find candidate immune exposures, relying instead on TCR beta sequences and their occurrence across donors. An earlier analysis of 450 to 750 of the donors used high-throughput TCR beta sequencing to judge whether each TCR beta V gene segment behaved as functional or pseudogenic. Donor age, sex, ethnicity and CMV serostatus were compiled together with the repertoire data. A later genetic analysis used genome-wide SNP genotypes for 398 of the 666 donors, treating that subset as a discovery cohort. All discovery cohort repertoires had been generated on a single sequencing platform. HLA typing included class I and class II loci at four-digit resolution. The number of typed donors differed by locus: about 620-640 for A, B, C, DRB1 and DQB1; some 500 for DQA1; fewer than 610 for DPA1; and some 450 for DPB1. Roughly five DR-DQ haplotypes were treated as single units for association and clustering because of strong linkage in the cohort. Across approximately 420 genotyped donors of the cohort, an average of about 200,000 unique TCR beta nucleotide sequences per donor were sequenced, and roughly 17% of those sequences were non-productive.

The study at large found these results: The sequencing pipeline was judged likely to have produced a cluster of highly shared sequence variants as a technical artifact. Three of the identified cytomegalovirus-associated TCR beta chains were confirmed in vitro to be specific for cytomegalovirus antigens. In a later genetic analysis, a missense DCLRE1C variant was associated with V-gene and J-gene trimming of TCR beta chains, and the association was replicated in an independent cohort. A further reported finding was that TCR beta sequences accurately predicted the HLA-A and HLA-B alleles for most subjects in the first cohort. Cytomegalovirus status was reported to be diagnosed by the classifier with high specificity and sensitivity in both the original and validation cohorts. Because the 87-base-pair reads could not distinguish some IMGT-functional V segments, including TRBV6-2 and TRBV6-3, those segments were excluded. It was suggested by the authors that the approach could potentially be generalized to other disease states and immunological phenotypes. Linkage disequilibrium might explain the correlated functional status among segregating V segments, but an unknown experimental factor could not be excluded. Compared with the roughly 600-donor mean, donors in an Asian-associated ancestry cluster had fewer N-insertions in productive TCRs, according to a later genetic analysis. Because some donors lacked HLA typing at each locus, the association tests relied only on the typed subset. Most TCR sequences were observed very rarely across donors, whereas some public TCRs were present in many individuals. A total of about 180 TCR beta chains were listed by the study as associated with cytomegalovirus. Only TCR beta chains were sequenced in this cohort, and the absence of alpha or paired-chain data limited detectable features. In an earlier analysis of 500 to 650 of the donors, most TCR beta V segments appeared in productive rearrangements about 87% or about 30% of the time, broadly matching IMGT annotations. Sequencing depth was assumed to be roughly uniform across donors in the presence/absence analyses, though that assumption may not hold. A later analysis found that most CMV-associated TCR beta chains appeared HLA-restricted, with HLA associations seemingly driven largely by CMV exposure. Specific HLA alleles were associated with 15,000 to 20,000 TCR beta sequences at a false discovery rate of 0.05 in a later analysis. In a later analysis, several top co-occurrence clusters were reported to appear linked to parvovirus B19, influenza, CMV and Epstein-Barr virus. Because counts were too low, under 20 rarely observed V segments, including chromosome 9 orphons, were left out of the earlier analysis of over 550 of the donors. When HLA alleles, especially DR and DQ, strongly co-occurred, TCR associations were difficult to assign to individual alleles. Immune exposure information for the cohort was limited to CMV serostatus. In a later analysis, the rate of TCR association differed among HLA loci, with DRB1 alleles having the most associated TCRs and HLA-C alleles having the fewest. In a later analysis, HLA-associated TCR beta chains showed more clonal expansion and lower generation probabilities than non-associated chains that were equally common.

The cohort comprised 670 or so healthy bone marrow donors. Cohort members were all nominally healthy when sampled, although unrecorded immune exposures were likely present. The donor was CMV seronegative and was included in the group of a few hundred seronegative cohort members. A peripheral blood sample was collected from each donor, and TCR beta sequencing was performed on peripheral blood mononuclear cells. Genomic DNA extraction from the blood cell samples was performed with the Qiagen DNeasy Blood Extraction Kit. The CDR3 has 15 amino acids, counting the end cysteine and phenylalanine. The kept DNA is CDR3 alone, 45 bases in frame from the first base. Sequences SGHRS (CDR1) and YFSETQ (CDR2) are obtained from the germline V gene.

Specimen: PBMCs. This TCR was recovered from a man between 18 and 29 years old in good health and CMV-seronegative. The sequence is built from TRBV5-1 and TRBJ2-6; possibly the D gene is TRBD1, per 5 matching bases. The CDR3 reads CASSPTISGANGLTF. The sequenced DNA: TGCGCCAGCAGCCCGACAATCTCTGGGGCCAACGGCCTGACTTTC.